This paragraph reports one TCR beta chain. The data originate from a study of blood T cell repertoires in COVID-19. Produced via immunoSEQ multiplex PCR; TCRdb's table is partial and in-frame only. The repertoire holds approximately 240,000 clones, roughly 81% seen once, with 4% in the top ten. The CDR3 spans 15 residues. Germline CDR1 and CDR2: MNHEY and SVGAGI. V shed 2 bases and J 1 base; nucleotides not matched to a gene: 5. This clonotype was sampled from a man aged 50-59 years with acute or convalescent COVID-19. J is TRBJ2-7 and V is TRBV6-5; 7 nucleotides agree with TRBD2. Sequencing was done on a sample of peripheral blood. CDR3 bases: TGTGCCAGCAGTTACGCGGCTAGCGGTTCCTACGAGCAGTACTTC. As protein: CASSYAASGSYEQYF.